This note documents a single T cell receptor beta chain sequence. Its antigen is as yet unknown. This sample was taken from a study of T-cell reconstitution after alpha-beta-depleted transplantation in children. Study-level findings and limits: From surviving recipient T cells and thymic progenitors came the high day-60 TCRbeta diversity observed in some patients. Newly made T cells mostly supplied T-cell counts and diversity one year after transplant. Reports say that about two months after transplant, the alpha-beta T cells came out of several hundred graft clones that had expanded.

A library of TCRbeta sequences, prepared with unique molecular identifiers, was generated. MiXCR was run by TCRdb on the PCR reads, yielding one entry per CDR3 protein. Here the sample spans roughly 400,000 distinct CDR3 sequences, approximately 41% being singletons. The CDR3 spans 16 residues. CDR1 SGHTA and CDR2 FQGNSA come from the germline V gene. Losses at the gene ends were 8 bases for V and 3 bases for J; bases not matched to a gene: 10. Sequencing used PBMCs, obtained before TCRalphabeta/CD19-depleted stem cell transplant. The rearrangement links TRBV7-2 to TRBJ2-1, with 10 bases that match TRBD1. This clonotype originated in a girl aged 2 to 9 with aplastic anemia, due to receive a stem cell transplant. The CDR3 spells CASWGPGQGIYNEQFF. CDR3 nucleotide sequence: TGTGCCAGCTGGGGACCGGGACAGGGGATCTACAATGAGCAGTTCTTC.